The clone carrying this T cell receptor (beta chain) has only a few counts. Time point of the sample: persistent/refractory GD, antithyroid drugs over 5 years with positive TRAb. PBMCs were the source of the RNA used for TCR sequencing. The sample comes from a study of regulatory T cells in long-lasting Graves disease. Study information: It was over 5 years of antithyroid drugs, with positive TSH receptor antibodies, that meant persistent Graves' disease.

Arm-PCR of CDR3 regions and iRepertoire HTBI primers were the basis on which TCR beta libraries were built. One entry per CDR3 protein, called by TCRdb with MiXCR from the multiplex PCR reads. The data show about 400,000 distinct CDR3 sequences, about a fifth seen once. The CDR3 length is 14 residues. Germline V lookup: CDR1 MNHEY, CDR2 SMNVEV (reference sequence). V lost 5 bases to trimming and J lost 2 bases, with 10 bases between them. Sequenced material: peripheral blood mononuclear cells (PBMCs), taken when the disease was refractory, from a patient treated with antithyroid drugs. This chain joins TRBV27 and TRBJ2-1; D might be TRBD2 (6 bases). This TCR came from a female donor with Graves disease. This CDR3 reads CASSLGGTYNEQFF. The CDR3 coding sequence is TGTGCCAGCAGTCTCGGGGGTACCTACAATGAGCAGTTCTTC.